This record concerns one T cell receptor (beta chain) sequence. The clone's antigen remains unknown. It has no much larger one-base neighbor in the sample; base qualities were not kept. A two-step multiplex PCR was used to amplify TCR-beta CDR3 regions from genomic DNA, and Illumina-compatible adaptors were added in the second step. TCR-beta immunosequencing was performed on an Illumina platform as a commercial immunoSEQ service. The authors' analysis ran thus. Repertoires were described by productive clonality and by Top 10 Clones, which is the percentage of T-cell templates coming from the ten most frequent sequences. Productive clonality had a range of 0 to 1, where 1 means a monoclonal population. Sequences comprising at least 0.1% of tumour T-cell templates but absent from matched non-adjacent lung were defined as tumour-associated clones and were identified via log10 scatter plots. Student's t-tests were used for two-group comparisons, ANOVA for comparisons across stages, and linear regression for relationships, with analyses done in GraphPad Prism7 and R. TCRdb's version of the immuneACCESS table is confined to in-frame rearrangements and falls short of the full clone set. An unresolved V gene accounts for under half of the shortfall where checked; the remainder is of unknown origin. That table is the source of V, J and clone size, and D and trimming were worked out from the DNA. The sample table holds thousands of clones, of which roughly three quarters were seen once. The top ten hold under 8.5% of the sample.

Genomic DNA was isolated with the QIAamp DNA kit from frozen aliquots of single-cell suspensions that had not been sorted. The tumour samples consisted of surgically resected non-small cell lung cancer tissue. Tissues arrived within 2 hours after resection and were immediately processed into single-cell suspensions. Tissue was broken up mechanically, digested enzymatically with DNase I, collagenase I and hyaluronidase for roughly 30 minutes at 37 degrees C, and then filtered and RBC-lysed. This record belongs to a study of immune cell composition in non-small cell lung cancer (dated by TCRdb to the late 2010s). Regarding the research as a whole: To assign histologic subtype, which was mostly lung adenocarcinoma or squamous cell carcinoma, H&E was combined with p63, CK5, Napsin A and TTF-1 immunohistochemistry. Adaptive Biotechnologies TCR-beta sequencing was carried out on about 31 paired NSCLC tumour and non-adjacent lung specimens, as well as on 26 tumour-only specimens. The subtype comparisons left out a few tumour specimens with TCR-beta data because those specimens were rare histological subtypes. Supplementary cohort #1, 10 lung adenocarcinoma cases, had paired tumour/lung TCR-beta sequencing and TIL populations generated to assess tumour reactivity. Study-wide findings and limitations: Across 10 adenocarcinoma cases, the maximal tumour-associated clone frequency showed a strong correlation with TIL tumour reactivity, but overall clonality showed no such correlation. Top 10 clone scores and productive clonality were significantly higher in lung squamous cell carcinoma than in lung adenocarcinoma tumours. Tumour-associated clones >0.5% were found in nearly half of NSCLC cases, namely in more than 25% of adenocarcinomas versus 75% of squamous carcinomas. The reactivity cohort was only 10 cases, and tumour-reactive clones were not shown to share sequences with the dominant in vivo tumour-associated clones. No significant correlation was found between smoking pack-years and tumour TCR-beta clonality.

The CDR3 has 15 amino acids, counting the end cysteine and phenylalanine. CDR3 DNA is the only sequence kept; it has 45 bases, read in frame from the first base. V is trimmed back by 6 bases and J by 1 base, and the junction contains 1 base that no gene match accounts for. According to the germline V gene, CDR1 reads WSHSY and CDR2 reads SAAADI. Sequencing input: lung tumor tissue. This TCR was sampled from a human donor with non-small cell lung cancer. In this chain, TRBV10-2 is recombined with TRBJ2-2; 11 central bases correspond to TRBD1. CDR3 sequence: CASRGQGVNTGELFF. The DNA reads as follows: TGCGCCAGCAGGGGACAGGGGGTGAACACCGGGGAGCTGTTTTTT.